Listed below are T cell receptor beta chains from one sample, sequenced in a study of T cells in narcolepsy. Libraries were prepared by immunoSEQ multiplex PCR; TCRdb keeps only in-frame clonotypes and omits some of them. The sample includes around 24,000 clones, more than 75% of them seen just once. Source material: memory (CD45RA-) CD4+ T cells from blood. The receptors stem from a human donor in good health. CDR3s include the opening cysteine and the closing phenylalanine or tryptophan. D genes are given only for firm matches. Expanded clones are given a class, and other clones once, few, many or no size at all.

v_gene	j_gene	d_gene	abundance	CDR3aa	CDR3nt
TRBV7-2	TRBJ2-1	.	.	CASSQRLASVQFF	TGTGCCAGCAGCCAGAGGCTAGCGTCGGTGCAGTTCTTC
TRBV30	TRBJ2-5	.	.	CAWSVAGAETQYF	TGTGCCTGGAGTGTGGCGGGGGCGGAGACCCAGTACTTC
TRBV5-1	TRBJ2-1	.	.	CASSLSSVNEQFF	TGCGCCAGCAGCTTGTCATCGGTCAATGAGCAGTTCTTC
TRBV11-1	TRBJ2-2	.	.	CASSLARANTGELFF	TGTGCCAGCAGCTTAGCCCGGGCCAACACCGGGGAGCTGTTTTTT
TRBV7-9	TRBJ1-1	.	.	CASGRNTEAFF	TGTGCCAGCGGAAGGAACACTGAAGCTTTCTTT
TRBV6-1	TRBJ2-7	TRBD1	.	CASSTGTGPGNEQYF	TGTGCCAGCAGTACCGGGACAGGGCCAGGAAACGAGCAGTACTTC
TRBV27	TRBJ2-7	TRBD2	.	CASSFNSLAGDIYEQYF	TGTGCCAGCAGTTTTAATTCACTAGCGGGAGATATATACGAGCAGTACTTC
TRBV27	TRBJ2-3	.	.	CASSSPGARDTQYF	TGTGCCAGCAGTTCCCCCGGGGCCCGGGATACGCAGTATTTT
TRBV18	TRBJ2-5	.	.	CASSPRDETQYF	TGTGCCAGCTCACCTCGGGACGAGACCCAGTACTTC
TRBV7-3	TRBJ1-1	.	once	CASSFSGQTEAFF	TGTGCCAGCAGCTTCTCAGGTCAGACTGAAGCTTTCTTT
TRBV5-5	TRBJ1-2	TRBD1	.	CASSFGTGFNYGYTF	TGTGCCAGCAGCTTCGGGACAGGGTTTAACTATGGCTACACCTTC
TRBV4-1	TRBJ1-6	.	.	CASSQGKGGHSPLHF	TGCGCCAGCAGCCAAGGGAAAGGGGGTCATTCACCCCTCCACTTT
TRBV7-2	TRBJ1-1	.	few	CASGSRASEAFF	TGTGCCAGCGGGAGCCGGGCTTCTGAAGCTTTCTTT
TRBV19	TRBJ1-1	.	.	CASSIGVGFAFF	TGTGCCAGTAGTATAGGGGTGGGGTTCGCTTTCTTT
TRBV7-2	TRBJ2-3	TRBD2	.	CATSLAGGNTDTQYF	TGTGCCACCTCCCTGGCGGGGGGAAACACAGATACGCAGTATTTT
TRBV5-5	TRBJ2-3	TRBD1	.	CASRGTASSTDTQYF	TGTGCCAGCAGGGGGACAGCCTCTAGCACAGATACGCAGTATTTT
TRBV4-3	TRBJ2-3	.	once	CASSRGMDSRADTQYF	TGCGCCAGCAGCCGCGGTATGGATTCTCGGGCAGATACGCAGTATTTT
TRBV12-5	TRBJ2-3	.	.	CASGLVTDTQYF	TGTGCTAGTGGTTTGGTAACAGATACGCAGTATTTT
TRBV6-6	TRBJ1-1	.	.	CASSYLPNTEAFF	TGTGCCAGCAGTTACCTCCCGAACACTGAAGCTTTCTTT
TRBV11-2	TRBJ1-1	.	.	CATLEGNTEAFF	TGTGCCACCCTCGAGGGAAACACTGAAGCTTTCTTT
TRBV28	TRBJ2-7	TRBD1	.	CASSDTPGQGVHEQYF	TGTGCCAGCTCCGACACCCCGGGACAGGGCGTCCACGAGCAGTACTTC
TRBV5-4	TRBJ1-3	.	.	CASSLWNGNTIYF	TGTGCCAGCAGCTTGTGGAATGGAAACACCATATATTTT
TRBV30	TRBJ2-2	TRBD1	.	CACTGTGDTGELFF	TGTGCCTGTACTGGGACAGGGGACACCGGGGAGCTGTTTTTT